Below, 13 T cell receptor beta chains from the same sample are listed, as sequenced in a study of T cell repertoires in cytomegalovirus infection. Via MiXCR, TCRdb re-called the reads, giving one row per CDR3 protein. The table has about 450,000 distinct CDR3 sequences, approximately 32% seen once. Sequencing was done on a sample of PBMCs. These receptors came from a human donor in good health (CMV status not recorded). Some clones in this sample may be carry-over from other donors' samples.

V usage is TRBV11-2 and J usage is TRBJ2-7; D may be TRBD1 (5 bases). Germline-derived CDR1 and CDR2 are SGHAT and FQNNGV. V was shortened by 5 bases and J by 0 bases, with 14 bases between the two germline ends. This CDR3 has 15 residues. The CDR3 DNA is TGTGCCAGCAGCGCGAGACAGCTACCCTCCTACGAGCAGTACTTC. Translating it yields CASSARQLPSYEQYF.

On this clonotype: A far larger clone lies a single base away; this is likely a read error. This chain connects TRBV12-3 or TRBV12-4 to TRBJ1-5, with D tentatively TRBD1 (5 bases). The CDR3 spans 13 residues. This chain's CDR3 is CAISPRVDQPQHF. CDR3 DNA sequence: TGTGCCATCAGTCCCAGGGTGGATCAGCCCCAGCATTTT.

With respect to this clonotype: The junction shows a germline mismatch at one end, possibly a read error. The chain couples TRBV6-6 to TRBJ2-7; TRBD1 matches at 7 bases. Germline V CDR1 and CDR2: MNHNY, SVGAGI (reference sequence). This CDR3 has 13 amino acids. The CDR3 DNA reads TGTGCCAGCAATGACAGGGTCCGCTACGAGCATTACTTC. This translates into CASNDRVRYEHYF.

This chain uses TRBV25-1 with TRBJ2-3; tentatively, D is TRBD1 (6 bases). The germline V and J ends were trimmed by 4 bases and 7 bases, with 12 bases remaining between them. The CDR3 sequence is 13 residues long. Per the germline V gene, CDR1 is MGHDK and CDR2 is SYGVNS. The CDR3 region is CASSAQGRHTQYF. The CDR3 bases are TGTGCCAGCAGTGCCCAGGGGCGGCATACGCAGTATTTT.

The chain has TRBV27 and TRBJ2-5, with D maybe TRBD1 (6 bases). Trimming pared 7 bases from V and 8 bases from J, leaving 17 bases between. Germline lookup yields CDR1 MNHEY and CDR2 SMNVEV (reference sequence). This CDR3 spans 13 amino acids. CDR3 amino acids: CASTPKGVTTQYF. The DNA for the CDR3 is TGTGCCAGCACCCCCAAGGGGGTGACTACCCAGTACTTC.

A single count supports this clonotype. A junction end diverges from the germline sequence, so it may reflect a read error. The chain joins TRBV19 to TRBJ2-3; 13 bases are a match to TRBD2. This CDR3 region has 15 residues. Germline V CDR1 and CDR2: LNHDA, SQIVND (reference sequence). In DNA, the CDR3 is TGTGCCAGTATCCGAACTAGCGGGGGGGAGGATACGCAGTGTTTT. It encodes CASIRTSGGEDTQCF.

The chain has TRBV12-3 or TRBV12-4 and TRBJ2-3; unclear D gene. This CDR3 has 15 residues. V was shortened by 5 bases and J by 2 bases, with 14 bases between the two germline ends. CDR3 DNA: TGTGCCAGCAGTCCAGAACCCTATGTCACAGATACGCAGTATTTT. As protein: CASSPEPYVTDTQYF.

This clonotype was recorded a few times. The rearrangement links TRBV11-2 to TRBJ2-7; unclear D gene. CDR1 and CDR2 from the germline V gene are SGHAT and FQNNGV. This CDR3 has 19 amino acids. Deletions cut 4 bases from V and 7 bases from J, with 32 bases between. CDR3 coding DNA: TGTGCCAGCAGCTCAACTCGCAGATTCTGGGCCCACAGAGGAGTGGAGCAGTACTTC. Protein: CASSSTRRFWAHRGVEQYF.

The rearrangement joins TRBV20-1 to TRBJ2-1; D is perhaps TRBD2 (7 bases). Trimming stripped 5 bases from V and 9 bases from J, with 23 bases between. The CDR3 is 15 residues long. Germline V gene data show CDR1 as DFQATT and CDR2 as SNEGSKA (reference sequence). The CDR3 bases are TGCAGTGCTGTGATTCTAACGGGGGGCCCAGGTGAGCAGTTCTTC. It yields the protein CSAVILTGGPGEQFF.

This chain connects TRBV27 to TRBJ2-5; 16 positions agree with TRBD2. CDR3 size: 18 residues. Germline-derived CDR1 and CDR2 are MNHEY and SMNVEV (reference sequence). V was pared by 4 bases and J by 5 bases, with 10 bases of the junction left unmatched. The CDR3 DNA reads TGTGCCAGCAGTTCACCCCGGGGACTAGCGGGGGGGCGGGAGACCCAGTACTTC. This gives the protein CASSSPRGLAGGRETQYF.

In this sample, this clonotype turned up a few times. The V call is TRBV28, the J call TRBJ2-3, with D tentatively TRBD1 (6 bases). Trimming removed 4 bases from V and 6 bases from J, with 17 bases in between. The CDR3 runs to 15 residues. Germline values: CDR1 MDHEN, CDR2 SYDVKM. In DNA, the CDR3 is TGTGCCAGCAGTTCGGACAGCAAATTGTATGATACGCAGTATTTT. Protein product: CASSSDSKLYDTQYF.

This clonotype appeared a few times. The chain uses TRBV6-6 and TRBJ1-6, with 7 bases identical to TRBD1. This CDR3 spans 14 amino acids. V lost 11 bases and J lost 15; bases outside the gene matches: 19. Germline values: CDR1 MNHNY, CDR2 SVGAGI (reference sequence). In DNA form, the CDR3 reads TGTGCCGCGAAAGGGGGCAGCGTGAACTGGAGCCTCCACTTT. Its protein is CAAKGGSVNWSLHF.

The V and J genes are TRBV2 and TRBJ2-4; D possibly corresponds to TRBD1 (6 bases). V gave up 1 base and J gave up 1 base, with 8 bases separating them. Germline V gene sequence: CDR1 SNHLY, CDR2 FYNNEI. This CDR3 has 15 amino acids. CDR3 nucleotides: TGTGCCAGCAGTGAAGACAGGGCGGCCAAAAACATTCAGTACTTC. Translating gives CASSEDRAAKNIQYF.